This paragraph reports one TCR beta chain. The target of this receptor is not known. No clone much larger than this one lies a single base away; base qualities are absent. Healthy HIV-negative adults with no recently reported acute infections or vaccinations were included as donors. Every donor was a Caucasian adult residing in Nashville, Tennessee, USA. The CD8 memory samples were a combination of magnetically selected CD45RO+ cells and CCR7-negative CD45RA+ effector memory (TemRA) cells. Blood was obtained by leukapheresis, after which PBMCs were separated by Ficoll-Histopaque density gradient centrifugation and cryopreserved in liquid nitrogen vapor phase. Purity and quantity of every magnetically sorted T cell population were checked by analytical flow cytometry. Genomic DNA was isolated from each sorted fraction and quantified by UV absorbance on a Nanodrop 2000c. The data are from a study of shared clonotypes between healthy human individuals (TCRdb year 2020). Notes on the research overall: The cohort included a few men and a couple of women between 18 and 49 years of age. For each donor, CD4 naive and CD4 memory were each run on three plates, CD8 naive on two plates, and CD8 memory on one plate. Blood TCR repertoires of roughly 5 healthy adults were deeply sequenced to estimate repertoire size and the extent of clonotype sharing between individuals. To increase sequencing depth and limit assay-specific biases, different laboratories used diverse techniques to prepare libraries and sequence TCR repertoires. Each donor's leukapheresis produced roughly between roughly 0.85 and 9.5 billion PBMCs. The research as a whole found: Naive subsets generally had larger estimated clonotype richness than memory subsets did. Based on pairwise subsampling, the degree of clonotype sharing among donors was expected to be affected by sequencing depth. Sampling was limited to blood, and TCR repertoires in tissue likely differ from TCR repertoires in blood. Even with the large sequencing depth, rarefaction of the sorted-subset datasets indicated that sequencing was incomplete. Compared with non-shared clonotypes, clonotypes shared by all four sorted-subset donors had higher generation probabilities. Because the study included only a small number of donors, the genetic and exposure-history diversity represented was limited. When a handful of donors were compared, the shared fraction of clonotypes was roughly 4.8% for naive CD4, around 4% for naive CD8, 2.3% for memory CD4, and 0.3% to 0.5% for memory CD8.

From cysteine to phenylalanine, the CDR3 is 12 amino acids long. Only the CDR3 region is kept as DNA, spanning 36 bases read in frame from base 1. From a lookup of the germline V gene, CDR1 and CDR2 are MGHDK and SYGVNS. Using the deep immunoSEQ assay, TCR CDR3 regions were amplified from genomic DNA by multiplex PCR. For each cell subset, the extracted genomic DNA was distributed evenly across all wells of several immunoSEQ 96-well plates, and each plate served as one replicate. For sorted subsets, roughly 200 ng genomic DNA, equal to tens of thousands of T cell genomes, was loaded into each replicate PCR. Purified libraries were measured with a Qubit 3.0 fluorometer, size-checked on a Bioanalyzer 2100, and measured again with the KAPA Library Quantification kit. Every immunoSEQ 96-well plate was sequenced on a dedicated single-read 150-cycle Illumina NextSeq 550 flow cell. Per the source publication's procedure: Because the immunoSEQ output held only junctional sequences and lacked quality scores, the filtering could not match the filtering applied to full-length reads. To assign V/J genes and CDR3, sequences were annotated against IMGT germline references using PyIR, a Python wrapper for IgBLAST v1.9. Reads were removed for weak V/J assignments (E-value above 1e-6), missing CDR3, stop codons, out-of-frame junctions, or ambiguous translated residues. V3J clonotypes were defined by identical inferred V gene, J gene, and CDR3 amino acid sequence. Percentage overlap between repertoires was computed as shared unique clonotypes divided by the size of the smaller repertoire. Richness of each repertoire was evaluated using RTK rarefaction, the Chao1 estimator, and Recon v2.1 estimates of unobserved clonotypes. For all TCRbeta clonotypes obtained by the gDNA method from several donors, generation probabilities were computed with OLGA. TCRdb took this table from immuneACCESS and kept in-frame rearrangements with V and J called. Such tables lack part of the clones; where checked against another copy, unresolved V genes explain under half of the gap, and the rest is unexplained. The D gene and trimming were derived from the DNA, and the V and J assignments and clone size from that table. For this sample there are 110,000 or so clones; under 70% appear just once. Jointly, the top ten make up roughly a quarter of the sample.

Here the chain combines TRBV25-1 and TRBJ2-5; the D gene is not confidently resolved. Gene TRBJ2-7 matches the end of the DNA better, so the J call may be wrong. The receptor was derived from a woman in her thirties in good health. Sequencing input: memory CD8+ T cells sorted from blood. Taken with the paper, the label for cell subset or site translates to: CD45RO+ cells pooled with CCR7-negative TemRA cells. Read as DNA, the sequence is TGTGCCAGCAGCGGCGACACCTACGAGCAGTACTTC. It translates to CASSGDTYEQYF.